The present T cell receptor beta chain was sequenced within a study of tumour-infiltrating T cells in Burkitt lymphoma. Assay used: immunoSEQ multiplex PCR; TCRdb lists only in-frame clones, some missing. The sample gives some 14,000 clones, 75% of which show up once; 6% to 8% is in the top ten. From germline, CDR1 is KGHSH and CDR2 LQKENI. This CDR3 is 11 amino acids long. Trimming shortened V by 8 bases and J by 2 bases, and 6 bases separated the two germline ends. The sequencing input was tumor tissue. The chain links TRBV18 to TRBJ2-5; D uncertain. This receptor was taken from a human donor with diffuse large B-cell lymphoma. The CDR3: CASRQQETQYF. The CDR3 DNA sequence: TGTGCCAGCAGACAACAAGAGACCCAGTACTTC.